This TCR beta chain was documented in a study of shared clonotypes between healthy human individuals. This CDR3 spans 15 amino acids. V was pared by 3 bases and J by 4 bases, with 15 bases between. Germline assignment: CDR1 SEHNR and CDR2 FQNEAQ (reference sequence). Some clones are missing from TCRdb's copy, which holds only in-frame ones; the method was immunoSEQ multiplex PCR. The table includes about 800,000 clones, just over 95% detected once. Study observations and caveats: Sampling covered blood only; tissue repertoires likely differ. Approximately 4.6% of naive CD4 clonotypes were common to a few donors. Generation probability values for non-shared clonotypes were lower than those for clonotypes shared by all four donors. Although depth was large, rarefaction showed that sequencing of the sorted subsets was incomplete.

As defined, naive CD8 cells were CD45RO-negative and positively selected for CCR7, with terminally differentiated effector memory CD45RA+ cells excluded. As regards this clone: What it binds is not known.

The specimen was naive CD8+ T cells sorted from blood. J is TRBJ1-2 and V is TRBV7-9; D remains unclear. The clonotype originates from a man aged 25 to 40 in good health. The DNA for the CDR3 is TGTGCCAGCAGCTTCTTCGGACCGGGCCCCTATGGCTACACCTTC. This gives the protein CASSFFGPGPYGYTF.